The 13 T cell receptor beta chains listed next were all sequenced from one sample in a study of shared clonotypes between healthy human individuals. Positively selected for CCR7, the CD45RO-negative cells used as naive CD8 cells excluded terminally differentiated effector memory CD45RA+ cells. Clones were read by immunoSEQ multiplex PCR, and TCRdb kept only the in-frame ones, dropping some. The sample lists millions of clones, about 95% occurring once. Sequencing was done on a sample of naive CD8+ T cells sorted from blood. The receptors were gathered from a young man in good health.

The rearrangement links TRBV4-2 to TRBJ1-2; tentatively, D is TRBD1 (6 bases). Germline V gene data show CDR1 as LGHNA and CDR2 as YNFKEQ. Trimming removed 1 base from V and 1 base from J, with 10 bases in between. The CDR3 is 15 amino acids. CDR3 bases: TGTGCCAGCAGCCAAGGGGGACACCTTAACTATGGCTACACCTTC. Amino acid sequence: CASSQGGHLNYGYTF.

The chain joins TRBV7-6 to TRBJ2-7, with 11 bases lining up with TRBD1. Per germline, CDR1 SGHVS and CDR2 FNYEAQ. The CDR3 contains 16 residues. V lost 0 bases, J lost 6 bases, and 7 bases stayed unmatched. Here the CDR3 DNA reads TGTGCCAGCAGCTTAGCGGGAGGGACAGGGGGACTCGAGCAGTACTTC. Protein: CASSLAGGTGGLEQYF.

Of note for this clone: This specimen includes other DNA sequences encoding the same CDR3. The chain couples TRBV7-9 to TRBJ2-3, with 12 bases identical to TRBD2. Germline V CDR1 and CDR2: SEHNR, FQNEAQ (reference sequence). V lost 5 bases and J lost 0; bases outside the gene matches: 3. This CDR3 region has 16 residues. The CDR3 bases are TGTGCCAGCAGCCCACTAGCGGGGGGTAGCACAGATACGCAGTATTTT. Translated: CASSPLAGGSTDTQYF.

V gene TRBV5-4 combines with J gene TRBJ1-1, with 7 bases fitting TRBD1. V trimming: 0 bases; J trimming: 5 bases; junction bases outside the gene matches: 10. In germline, CDR1 is SGHNT, CDR2 YYREEE (reference sequence). CDR3 length: 16 residues. The CDR3 nucleotides are TGTGCCAGCAGCTTGGATGGGACAGCCAAACAAACTGAAGCTTTCTTT. Translated: CASSLDGTAKQTEAFF.

The gene calls are TRBV11-2 and TRBJ1-1; D is undetermined. V gave up 0 bases and J gave up 7 bases, with 9 bases separating them. CDR1 and CDR2 from the germline V gene are SGHAT and FQNNGV. The CDR3 contains 13 residues. The CDR3 protein is CASSLDPSHEAFF. CDR3 in DNA: TGTGCCAGCAGCTTAGATCCCAGTCATGAAGCTTTCTTT.

Of note for this clone: At the DNA level, this CDR3 is encoded by other sequences in the same sample as well. The rearrangement joins TRBV28 to TRBJ2-7; 9 bases align to TRBD1. The V segment lost 4 bases and the J segment 1 base; nucleotides outside the gene matches: 5. The CDR3 length is 15 residues. Germline V CDR1 and CDR2: MDHEN, SYDVKM. The CDR3, as DNA: TGTGCCAGCAGTTCCCCGGACAGGGGTTCCTACGAGCAGTACTTC. It codes for CASSSPDRGSYEQYF.

The chain employs TRBV9 and TRBJ1-3; D perhaps matches TRBD1 (6 bases). The germline gives CDR1 SGDLS, CDR2 YYNGEE. The CDR3 is 16 residues long. V lost 0 bases and J 3 bases, leaving 13 bases between the germline ends. The CDR3 nucleotides read TGTGCCAGCAGCGTAGAGGAGGGGGAGGGTGGAAACACCATATATTTT. The encoded protein is CASSVEEGEGGNTIYF.

The V and J genes are TRBV6-1 and TRBJ1-6, with D maybe TRBD1 (5 bases). The CDR3 is 15 residues long. Deletions cut 4 bases from V and 10 bases from J, with 17 bases between. Germline loops: CDR1 MNHNS, CDR2 SASEGT. The CDR3 is CASSALAIRGSPLHF. The DNA for the CDR3 is TGTGCCAGCAGTGCTTTAGCAATACGGGGGTCACCCCTCCACTTT.

This clone is a singleton in its sample. Other DNA sequences from this sample encode an identical CDR3 as well. The CDR3, as DNA: TGTGCCAGCAGCTCGGGACTAGCAAACACCGGGGAGCTGTTTTTT. Amino acids: CASSSGLANTGELFF. The V and J genes are TRBV5-6 and TRBJ2-2; 9 bases agree with TRBD2. The CDR3 extends over 15 amino acids. The germline V gene encodes CDR1 SGHDT and CDR2 YYEEEE. The ends lost 3 bases at V and 2 bases at J; junction bases unmatched: 2.

The J gene is TRBJ1-5, the V gene TRBV6-1; D remains ambiguous. The CDR3 covers 14 residues. The V and J ends lost 0 bases and 4 bases respectively, with 7 bases between them. The germline V gene has CDR1 MNHNS and CDR2 SASEGT. The CDR3 region is CASSEAIGNQPQHF. The CDR3 DNA reads as TGTGCCAGCAGTGAAGCTATCGGTAATCAGCCCCAGCATTTT.

This sequence joins TRBV4-1 and TRBJ1-2, with TRBD1 as a possible D gene (5 bases). Germline loops: CDR1 MGHRA, CDR2 YSYEKL. V shed 2 bases and J shed 4 bases, with 14 bases lying between them. The CDR3 consists of 15 residues. The CDR3 region is CASSQPDSAGYGYTF. DNA of the CDR3: TGCGCCAGCAGCCAACCAGACAGTGCCGGCTATGGCTACACCTTC.

The chain links TRBV30 to TRBJ1-1, with no clear D. V was clipped by 2 bases and J by 14 bases, with 15 bases between them. The CDR3 spans 11 residues. Germline V CDR1 and CDR2: GTSNPN, SVGIG (reference sequence). The DNA for the CDR3 is TGTGCCTGGAGTCGAGACCCCCAAAGGTTCTTT. This translates into CAWSRDPQRFF.

The chain has TRBV30 and TRBJ2-1; the D gene is possibly TRBD1 (6 bases). The CDR3 has 12 residues. V lost 5 bases to trimming and J lost 7 bases, with 12 bases between them. Germline loops: CDR1 GTSNPN, CDR2 SVGIG (reference sequence). This chain's CDR3 is CAWRSQGNEQFF. Here the CDR3 DNA reads TGTGCCTGGCGTTCACAGGGAAATGAGCAGTTCTTC.